This entry lists 17 T cell receptor beta chains sequenced from one sample in a study of shared clonotypes between healthy human individuals. This table comes from immunoSEQ multiplex PCR, and its TCRdb copy is limited to in-frame clones, with some not included. The table lists over a million clones, approximately 78% of them singletons. The sequencing sample was made of memory CD4+ T cells from PBMCs. The subset: CD45RA-negative fraction. Every receptor here comes from a man younger than 35 in good health. Some clones in this sample may be carry-over from other donors' samples.

The rearrangement links TRBV15 to TRBJ2-7, with 8 bases lining up with TRBD2. Germline CDR1 LNHNV, CDR2 YYDKDF (reference sequence). The CDR3 consists of 16 residues. V shed 4 bases and J 1 base; nucleotides not matched to a gene: 9. The CDR3 sequence is CATSKGVAGPSYEQYF. CDR3 DNA: TGTGCCACCAGCAAGGGAGTAGCGGGACCATCCTACGAGCAGTACTTC.

V and J are TRBV6-5 and TRBJ2-3, with no clear D. Germline loops: CDR1 MNHEY, CDR2 SVGAGI. The CDR3 loop spans 12 amino acids. V lost 3 bases, J lost 6 bases, and 7 bases lay in between. The CDR3 nucleotides are TGTGCCAGCAGTTATATGGGGGATACGCAGTATTTT. Its translation: CASSYMGDTQYF.

This clone was seen repeatedly, ten times or more. This CDR3 is also generated by other DNA sequences in the sample. The chain uses TRBV28 and TRBJ1-2; D call uncertain. The V gene lost 3 bases and the J gene lost 0 bases, with 5 bases spanning the gap. Per germline, CDR1 MDHEN and CDR2 SYDVKM. The CDR3 has 13 amino acids. The CDR3, as DNA: TGTGCCAGCAGTTTTGGCTCTAACTATGGCTACACCTTC. It specifies CASSFGSNYGYTF.

The chain is built from TRBV4-1 and TRBJ2-2; TRBD2 matches at 7 bases. There are 16 residues in the CDR3. CDR1 is MGHRA and CDR2 is YSYEKL in the germline V gene. Trimming cost V 3 bases and J 5 bases; bases outside gene matches: 9. The CDR3 loop reads CASSHLGLAATGELFF. The CDR3 DNA is TGCGCCAGCAGCCACCTCGGGCTAGCGGCAACCGGGGAGCTGTTTTTT.

The V and J genes are TRBV5-1 and TRBJ2-1; D gene unclear. V lost 1 base, J lost 3 bases, and 5 bases lay in between. The CDR3 totals 13 residues. CDR1 SGHRS and CDR2 YFSETQ come from the germline V gene. The CDR3: CASSLSVYNEQFF. DNA of the CDR3: TGCGCCAGCAGCTTGTCAGTCTACAATGAGCAGTTCTTC. The variable domain in full, completed from reference TRBV5-1 and TRBJ2-1, reads KAGVTQTPRYLIKTRGQQVTLSCSPISGHRSVSWYQQTPGQGLQFLFEYFSETQRNKGNFPGRFSGRQFSNSRSEMNVSTLELGDSALYLCASSLSVYNEQFFGPGTRLTVL.

This chain connects TRBV9 to TRBJ2-6; no clear D gene. The CDR3 has 15 amino acids. Germline V gene lookup returns CDR1 SGDLS and CDR2 YYNGEE. V was pared by 1 base and J by 2 bases, with 7 bases between. In nucleotides, the CDR3 is TGTGCCAGCAGCGTACGTTTGGCTGGGGCCAACGTCCTGACTTTC. Its protein product is CASSVRLAGANVLTF.

V is TRBV5-6 and J is TRBJ1-4; 12 bases agree with TRBD1. Trimming cost V 1 base and J 7 bases; bases outside gene matches: 5. This CDR3 is built from 16 residues. Germline CDR1 is SGHDT and CDR2 is YYEEEE. The CDR3 spells CASSLYGTGGFEKLFF. The CDR3 nucleotides read TGTGCCAGCAGCTTGTATGGGACAGGGGGCTTTGAAAAACTGTTTTTT.

This clone was counted at least ten times. This sample includes further DNA sequences coding for the same CDR3. The V call is TRBV2, the J call TRBJ1-4; D not certain. CDR3 length equals 13 residues. V was clipped by 7 bases and J by 6 bases, with 12 bases between them. Germline V CDR1 and CDR2: SNHLY, FYNNEI. The CDR3 DNA reads TGTGCCAGCAATCTAATCCCATATGAAAAACTGTTTTTT. As protein: CASNLIPYEKLFF.

This clone was observed once. The chain is built from TRBV6-5 and TRBJ2-1; 8 nucleotides align to TRBD1. CDR1 and CDR2 (germline): MNHEY, SVGAGI. Trimming at V came to 0 bases and at J to 4 bases, leaving 2 bases not matched to a gene. The CDR3 spans 15 residues. CDR3 residues: CASSYSRTGYNEQFF. In nucleotides, the CDR3 is TGTGCCAGCAGTTACTCGAGGACAGGGTACAATGAGCAGTTCTTC.

V usage is TRBV6-6 and J usage is TRBJ1-1; 7 bases align to TRBD1. Trimming at V came to 0 bases and at J to 1 base, leaving 5 bases not matched to a gene. CDR1 and CDR2 (germline): MNHNY, SVGAGI (reference sequence). The CDR3 has 16 amino acids. CDR3 amino acids: CASSYSIHRGNTEAFF. The DNA for the CDR3 is TGTGCCAGCAGTTACTCGATTCACAGGGGGAACACTGAAGCTTTCTTT.

The chain couples TRBV4-2 to TRBJ1-2; the match to TRBD1 covers 8 bases. V lost 4 bases to trimming and J lost 4 bases; unmatched junction nucleotides: 5. This CDR3 comprises 14 residues. Germline V gene sequence: CDR1 LGHNA, CDR2 YNFKEQ. The CDR3 nucleotides read TGTGCCAGCAGCCCCCTTGGACAGGGCTATGGCTACACCTTC. Translating gives CASSPLGQGYGYTF.

The chain combines TRBV28 with TRBJ2-7; D unclear. Trimming pared 6 bases from V and 0 bases from J, leaving 15 bases between. Germline V gene sequence: CDR1 MDHEN, CDR2 SYDVKM. The CDR3 spans 15 residues. The CDR3 nucleotides are TGTGCCAGCAGCTTGGCCAAACCAGCCTCCTACGAGCAGTACTTC. Its protein is CASSLAKPASYEQYF. The full variable domain, completed using reference TRBV28 and TRBJ2-7, is DVKVTQSSRYLVKRTGEKVFLECVQDMDHENMFWYRQDPGLGLRLIYFSYDVKMKEKGDIPEGYSVSREKKERFSLILESASTNQTSMYLCASSLAKPASYEQYFGPGTRLTVT.

This clone was picked up a small number of times. This clone may be a read error of a much larger clone one base away. The chain joins TRBV30 to TRBJ1-4; D is ambiguous. Germline V gene sequence: CDR1 GTSNPN, CDR2 SVGIG (reference sequence). V was clipped by 4 bases and J by 8 bases, with 14 bases between them. The CDR3 consists of 13 residues. CDR3 DNA sequence: TGTGCCTGGACAGACGGGGTTGGCGAAAAACTGTTTTTT. It codes for CAWTDGVGEKLFF.

As regards this clone: The sample holds other DNA sequences that translate to the same CDR3. This rearrangement joins TRBV7-3 to TRBJ2-1, with D tentatively TRBD2 (6 bases). Germline V gene data show CDR1 as SGHTA and CDR2 as FQGTGA. Trimming shortened V by 5 bases and J by 6 bases, and 8 bases separated the two germline ends. The CDR3 has 12 residues. The CDR3 DNA reads TGTGCCAGCAGCCTGACTAGCAATGAGCAGTTCTTC. Protein sequence: CASSLTSNEQFF.

The rearrangement joins TRBV5-4 to TRBJ2-7; D perhaps matches TRBD2 (6 bases). CDR1 and CDR2 from the germline V gene are SGHNT and YYREEE (reference sequence). CDR3 length equals 16 residues. V was trimmed by 3 bases and J by 5 bases, leaving 21 bases between them. The CDR3 is CASSSRVRENVDEQYF. The CDR3 DNA is TGTGCCAGCAGCTCCCGGGTACGGGAGAATGTCGACGAGCAGTACTTC.

This chain uses TRBV5-4 with TRBJ1-2; D not resolved. CDR3 length: 11 residues. With 4 bases removed from V and 8 bases from J, the gap between germline ends came to 9 bases. Germline loops: CDR1 SGHNT, CDR2 YYREEE (reference sequence). CDR3 residues: CASSSRNGYTF. In nucleotides, the CDR3 is TGTGCCAGCAGCAGTCGAAACGGCTACACCTTC.

DNA for the CDR3: TGCAGCGTTGAAGGGGGAAGTAATGGTGGCTACACCTTC. Protein product: CSVEGGSNGGYTF. The rearrangement uses TRBV29-1 and TRBJ1-2; D not resolved. Trimming stripped 1 base from V and 7 bases from J, with 13 bases between. The germline gives CDR1 SQVTM, CDR2 ANQGSEA. The CDR3 contains 13 residues.